The TCR beta chain under discussion was sequenced for a study of OX40 agonist ivuxolimab in advanced cancers. The study in broad terms: Ivuxolimab, which targeted the costimulatory receptor OX40 (CD134), was an agonistic, fully human IgG2 monoclonal antibody. Intravenous ivuxolimab was administered to patients every 2 weeks at six dose levels: 0.01, 0.1, 0.3, 1.5, 3 and 10 mg/kg. Of the approximately 54 patients in dose escalation, some 19 had hepatocellular carcinoma, about 15 had melanoma, 9 had renal cell carcinoma and 9 had head and neck cancer. A male proportion of under 85% and a mean age of 60 years, ranging from about 20 to 80, were recorded for the dose-escalation cohort. The point of sequencing TCRbeta in the periphery was to test whether ivuxolimab changed TCR sequence diversity and drove clonal T-cell expansion. Partial responses were achieved by three dose-escalation patients, of whom one had hepatocellular carcinoma and two had cutaneous melanoma. The paper reports the monotherapy dose-escalation portion (N of about 47 patients) of the phase I ivuxolimab trial. Patients were allowed to have had prior anti-PD-1, anti-PD-L1 or anti-CTLA-4 therapy, and 40% of the dose-escalation patients had previously received checkpoint inhibitors.

The research as a whole found: Clonal expansion of both CD4+ and CD8+ blood T cells was observed from baseline to week 6 at doses 0.1 to 3.0 mg/kg. In the 0.1-3.0 mg/kg groups, partial responders had among the lowest normalized peripheral clonal expansion, particularly in CD8+ T cells. After ivuxolimab, CD8+ T cells had more expanded clones than CD4+ T cells on average. Low levels of normalized T-cell clonal expansion were also seen in some nonresponding patients. The antigen specificity of the clonally expanded peripheral T cells was not determined.

Concerning this clone: Its antigen is currently not known. No much larger clonotype is one base removed from it; base qualities were not supplied.

To sequence the TCRbeta CDR3 region, genomic DNA was isolated from the sorted cells. The immunoSEQ Assay was used to sequence the TCRbeta CDR3 regions. Drawn from immuneACCESS, this table holds only the in-frame rearrangements with V and J called that TCRdb kept. Clones are partly lost; checked studies trace under half to an unresolved V gene and leave the rest unexplained. The sample contains roughly 80,000 clones, 90% to 95% of them found a single time. The ten largest clones capture about 0.32% of the sample. The trial excluded patients who had a history of autoimmune disease or were on systemic immunosuppression. Peripheral blood for TCR sequencing was collected from all dose cohorts at baseline, on cycle 4 day 1, and on cycle 7 day 1. The samples were drawn from a first-in-human, open-label, multicenter phase I dose-escalation trial of ivuxolimab. Adults with locally advanced or metastatic melanoma, renal cell carcinoma, hepatocellular carcinoma or head and neck squamous cell carcinoma were enrolled in the trial. Before TCR sequencing, CD4+ T cells and CD8+ T cells were sorted from peripheral blood as separate populations.

The germline V gene sets CDR1 to ENHRY and CDR2 to SYGVKD. Here V drops 9 bases and J drops 3 bases, and the junction holds 4 bases not matched to any gene. The cysteine opens and the phenylalanine closes a CDR3 of 12 amino acids. Left in the record is the CDR3 DNA by itself, 36 bases read in frame from the first base. The receptor was isolated from an adult with an advanced solid tumor such as melanoma, head and neck, liver or kidney cancer. This specimen was CD4+ or CD8+ T cells sorted from blood, taken in a trial of the OX40 agonist ivuxolimab. In this chain, TRBV10-3 is recombined with TRBJ1-1, with TRBD1 identical over 7 junction bases. In nucleotides, the sequence is TGTGCCATAAAGGGGGCTGACACTGAAGCTTTCTTT. Translated, this gives CAIKGADTEAFF.